This T cell receptor beta chain was captured in a study of shared clonotypes between healthy human individuals. Study overall: CD4 naive and memory got three plates each, CD8 naive two, CD8 memory one. The study, taken as a whole, reports: Approximately 5% of naive CD4 clonotypes were shared across four donors. Among the subsets, naive ones generally showed larger estimated richness than memory ones.

Generated by immunoSEQ multiplex PCR, the TCRdb table keeps only in-frame clones and is missing some. This sample has around 600,000 clones, with roughly 95% found just once. The CDR3 length is 14 residues. CDR1 MNHNY and CDR2 SVGAGI come from the germline V gene (reference sequence). Trimming cost V 6 bases and J 0 bases; bases outside gene matches: 4. As concerns this clone: Its specificity is not known. The same CDR3 can be traced to other DNA sequences in this sample.

Naive CD8 cells, CD45RO-negative and positively selected for CCR7, excluded terminally differentiated effector memory CD45RA+ cells. Donors were Caucasian adults residing in Nashville, Tennessee, USA. This chain links TRBV6-6 with TRBJ2-7, with 8 bases fitting TRBD2. The source is a woman in her 30s in good health. The sequencing sample was made of naive CD8+ T cells sorted from blood. The CDR3: CASSSSGSSYEQYF. The CDR3 nucleotides are TGTGCCAGCAGCTCCAGCGGGAGCTCCTACGAGCAGTACTTC.